The 27 T cell receptor beta chains in this list originate from one sample, sequenced in a study of cytomegalovirus exposure and HLA in healthy donors. Amplification used 60 Vbeta primers and 13 Jbeta primers. Clones were read by immunoSEQ multiplex PCR, and TCRdb kept only the in-frame ones, dropping some. Of around 150,000 clones listed, around 57% are singletons. Sequencing used PBMCs. Receptors were obtained from a male donor in good health and CMV-seronegative.

V and J are TRBV28 and TRBJ1-2; D may be TRBD1 (6 bases). V was pared by 7 bases and J by 5 bases, with 14 bases between. CDR3 size: 13 residues. Per germline, CDR1 MDHEN and CDR2 SYDVKM. CDR3 amino acids: CASKEGQLYGYTF. CDR3 bases: TGTGCCAGCAAGGAAGGACAGTTATATGGCTACACCTTC.

V usage is TRBV28 and J usage is TRBJ1-6; the D gene is possibly TRBD1 (5 bases). The germline V and J ends were trimmed by 4 bases and 7 bases, with 26 bases remaining between them. CDR1 MDHEN and CDR2 SYDVKM come from the germline V gene. This CDR3 is 19 amino acids long. The CDR3: CASSSQGRARESNNSPLHF. CDR3 nucleotides: TGTGCCAGCAGTTCCCAAGGTAGGGCCAGGGAATCCAACAATTCACCCCTCCACTTT.

The chain employs TRBV2 and TRBJ2-2; 9 bases are a match to TRBD2. CDR1 is SNHLY and CDR2 is FYNNEI in the germline V gene. V gave up 4 bases and J gave up 2 bases; unmatched junction bases: 5. The length of the CDR3 is 16 residues. The CDR3 here is CASSGGAGGNTGELFF. For the CDR3, the DNA is TGTGCCAGCAGTGGGGGAGCGGGGGGTAACACCGGGGAGCTGTTTTTT.

The CDR3 sequence is CASSPILAGYHSYEQYF. In DNA, the CDR3 is TGTGCCAGCAGTCCCATTCTAGCGGGGTACCACTCCTACGAGCAGTACTTC. The chain combines TRBV2 with TRBJ2-7; 9 positions match TRBD2. Unmatched junction bases numbered 11, after V lost 5 bases and J lost 0 bases. Per the germline V gene, CDR1 is SNHLY and CDR2 is FYNNEI. The length of the CDR3 is 17 residues. Full variable domain (rest looked up from reference TRBV2 and TRBJ2-7): EPEVTQTPSHQVTQMGQEVILRCVPISNHLYFYWYRQILGQKVEFLVSFYNNEISEKSEIFDDQFSVERPDGSNFTLKIRSTKLEDSAMYFCASSPILAGYHSYEQYFGPGTRLTVT.

The chain carries TRBV5-1 and TRBJ2-1; TRBD2 matches 14 bases. V lost 0 bases, J lost 2 bases, and 1 base stayed unmatched. From germline, CDR1 is SGHRS and CDR2 YFSETQ. This CDR3 contains 17 residues. The CDR3 here is CASSLGLAGGTYNEQFF. For the CDR3, the DNA is TGCGCCAGCAGCTTGGGACTAGCGGGGGGGACCTACAATGAGCAGTTCTTC.

The CDR3 region is CASSPGAPINSPLHF. The CDR3, as DNA: TGTGCCAGCAGTCCAGGGGCCCCTATAAATTCACCCCTCCACTTT. The V and J genes are TRBV27 and TRBJ1-6, with D perhaps TRBD1 (6 bases). The CDR3 has 15 amino acids. The germline CDR1 and CDR2 sequences are MNHEY and SMNVEV (reference sequence). The V gene lost 5 bases and the J gene lost 7 bases, with 15 bases spanning the gap.

The rearrangement uses TRBV2 and TRBJ2-7; perhaps TRBD1 as D (8 bases). V was cut by 4 bases and J by 5 bases, with 24 bases left in between. CDR3 length equals 17 residues. The germline V gene encodes CDR1 SNHLY and CDR2 FYNNEI. CDR3 loop: CASSVAGGPLGGDEQYF. CDR3 in DNA: TGTGCCAGCAGTGTGGCAGGGGGCCCCCTGGGGGGGGACGAGCAGTACTTC.

This clone was found once. The V call is TRBV7-9, the J call TRBJ2-3; TRBD2 agrees at 12 bases. Trimming cost V 5 bases and J 4 bases; bases outside gene matches: 7. Germline V CDR1 and CDR2: SEHNR, FQNEAQ (reference sequence). This CDR3 spans 16 amino acids. This chain's CDR3 is CASSPRTSGVPDTQYF. The CDR3 DNA reads as TGTGCCAGCAGCCCACGGACTAGCGGGGTCCCAGATACGCAGTATTTT.

This clone was counted only a few times. The rearrangement joins TRBV7-9 to TRBJ1-2; D gene unclear. This CDR3 comprises 13 residues. Germline loops: CDR1 SEHNR, CDR2 FQNEAQ (reference sequence). Trimming left V 2 bases short and J 8 bases short, with 12 bases between. The CDR3 DNA follows: TGTGCCAGCAGCTTATCCCTAACTAGAGGCTACACCTTC. Translated, it gives CASSLSLTRGYTF.

This clone was seen more than once but under ten times. This chain links TRBV25-1 with TRBJ2-7; 7 positions match TRBD1. The V and J ends lost 8 bases and 3 bases, in that order; junction bases with no gene match: 7. Germline V CDR1 and CDR2: MGHDK, SYGVNS. CDR3 size: 13 residues. CDR3 nucleotide sequence: TGTGCCAGCTCAGAATGGGACAGCTACGAGCAGTACTTC. It is translated as CASSEWDSYEQYF.

The chain couples TRBV2 to TRBJ1-6, with 7 nucleotides matching TRBD1. Trimming at V came to 3 bases and at J to 8 bases, leaving 7 bases not matched to a gene. Germline CDR1 is SNHLY and CDR2 is FYNNEI. The CDR3 runs 15 residues. The chain's CDR3 is CASSDDRVGYSPLHF. CDR3 sequence (DNA): TGTGCCAGCAGTGACGACAGGGTGGGATATTCACCCCTCCACTTT. The variable domain in full, completed from reference TRBV2 and TRBJ1-6, reads EPEVTQTPSHQVTQMGQEVILRCVPISNHLYFYWYRQILGQKVEFLVSFYNNEISEKSEIFDDQFSVERPDGSNFTLKIRSTKLEDSAMYFCASSDDRVGYSPLHFGNGTRLTVT.

This chain uses TRBV29-1 with TRBJ2-5; 7 bases match TRBD1. The J call is doubtful: the DNA matches TRBJ2-7 better. Germline V gives CDR1 SQVTM, CDR2 ANQGSEA. The CDR3 extends over 16 amino acids. The CDR3 DNA sequence: TGCAGCGTTGAAGATCGCCGTTGGCAGGGGGATTACGAGCAGTACTTC. This sequence encodes CSVEDRRWQGDYEQYF.

This CDR3 reads CASLTDNYGYTF. The CDR3 DNA reads TGTGCCAGCCTGACAGATAACTATGGCTACACCTTC. The rearrangement joins TRBV28 to TRBJ1-2; D perhaps matches TRBD1 (5 bases). Per the germline V gene, CDR1 is MDHEN and CDR2 is SYDVKM. The V gene lost 8 bases and the J gene lost 1 base, with 8 bases spanning the gap. This CDR3 has 12 residues.

The chain links TRBV12-1 to TRBJ2-5; the table calls TRBD2, which could not be checked here. The J call is doubtful: the DNA matches TRBJ2-7 better. TRBV12-1 is designated a pseudogene. The CDR3 length is 13 residues. The CDR3: CASSFGLCNEQYF. For the CDR3, the DNA is TGTGCCAGCAGCTTTGGTCTATGCAACGAGCAGTACTTC.

J is TRBJ2-1 and V is TRBV5-1; TRBD1 aligns across 10 bases. CDR1 SGHRS and CDR2 YFSETQ come from the germline V gene. CDR3 size: 15 residues. CDR3 sequence (DNA): TGCGACCAGCGGTCGACAGGGGGCGTTTACAATGAGCAGTTCTTC. Residues: CDQRSTGGVYNEQFF.

The V gene is TRBV5-3, the J gene TRBJ2-7; D remains ambiguous. TRBV5-3 is an ORF; its function is uncertain. With 4 bases removed from V and 5 bases from J, the gap between germline ends came to 10 bases. There are 12 residues in the CDR3. The CDR3 DNA is TGTGCCAGAAGCCCCGGAGTCCACGAGCAGTACTTC. It encodes CARSPGVHEQYF.

DNA of the CDR3: TGTGCCAGCAGTTACCGGGACACGAACACCGGGGAGCTGTTTTTT. Translation: CASSYRDTNTGELFF. V usage is TRBV6-5 and J usage is TRBJ2-2, with D possibly matching TRBD1 (6 bases). V lost 2 bases to trimming and J lost 0 bases, with 7 bases between them. This CDR3 has 15 amino acids. Germline V gene sequence: CDR1 MNHEY, CDR2 SVGAGI.

This chain links TRBV7-2 with TRBJ1-2; 9 nucleotides match TRBD1. CDR1 and CDR2 from the germline V gene are SGHTA and FQGNSA. CDR3 length: 14 residues. The ends lost 5 bases at V and 8 bases at J; junction bases unmatched: 9. CDR3 protein: CASSPPGTGRGYTF. The CDR3 nucleotides are TGTGCCAGCAGCCCGCCAGGGACAGGGCGCGGCTACACCTTC.

This clone has just a few counts. The gene calls are TRBV4-1 and TRBJ2-3; possibly TRBD2 for D (7 bases). The CDR3 totals 14 residues. Trimming removed 3 bases at V and 4 bases at J, with 11 bases between. Germline V CDR1 and CDR2: MGHRA, YSYEKL. The CDR3 nucleotides are TGCGCCAGCAGCCACGGGGGGCCCCCAGATACGCAGTATTTT. It encodes CASSHGGPPDTQYF.

The chain links TRBV9 to TRBJ1-2; TRBD1 might be the D (5 bases). Germline-derived CDR1 and CDR2 are SGDLS and YYNGEE. The CDR3 loop spans 14 amino acids. Trimming cost V 3 bases and J 8 bases, with 17 bases left between them. The DNA for the CDR3 is TGTGCCAGCAGCGCCCGGGGGGGGTGGGGCGGCTACACCTTC. Its protein is CASSARGGWGGYTF.

The chain links TRBV6-6 to TRBJ1-5; D is uncertain. The germline V gene has CDR1 MNHNY and CDR2 SVGAGI (reference sequence). The CDR3 loop spans 13 amino acids. Trimming took 8 bases from V and 4 from J, leaving 12 bases between them. The CDR3 here is CASSRRENQPQHF. The CDR3 DNA is TGTGCCAGCTCACGACGGGAGAATCAGCCCCAGCATTTT.

This clone was seen once. V is TRBV15 and J is TRBJ2-1, with TRBD2 identical over 8 bases. CDR3 length: 16 amino acids. V lost 6 bases, J lost 2 bases, and 9 bases stayed unmatched. Germline-derived CDR1 and CDR2 are LNHNV and YYDKDF (reference sequence). The CDR3 region has the DNA TGTGCCACCAGAGCCTACGGGACTAGTACCTACAATGAGCAGTTCTTC. Translated, it gives CATRAYGTSTYNEQFF.

The chain recombines TRBV7-3 with TRBJ1-1; no clear D. The CDR3 has 15 residues. Trimming shortened V by 2 bases and J by 0 bases, and 10 bases separated the two germline ends. Per the germline V gene, CDR1 is SGHTA and CDR2 is FQGTGA. The CDR3 coding sequence is TGTGCCAGCAGCTTATACGCCAGAATGAACACTGAAGCTTTCTTT. It yields the protein CASSLYARMNTEAFF.

This chain uses TRBV28 with TRBJ1-4; D is perhaps TRBD1 (5 bases). Trimming pared 1 base from V and 0 bases from J, leaving 9 bases between. CDR1 MDHEN and CDR2 SYDVKM come from the germline V gene. CDR3 length equals 16 residues. The CDR3 DNA sequence: TGTGCCAGCAGTTTATCCGGGGGAGCAACTAATGAAAAACTGTTTTTT. Translated, it gives CASSLSGGATNEKLFF.

The rearrangement links TRBV2 to TRBJ1-5, with TRBD1 matching 8 bases. V dropped 7 bases and J dropped 2; count of bases not matched to a gene: 7. Germline CDR1 reads SNHLY; CDR2 reads FYNNEI. This CDR3 is built from 15 residues. CDR3 bases: TGTGCCAGCACACTCCAGGGGGCAGGCAATCAGCCCCAGCATTTT. It is translated as CASTLQGAGNQPQHF.

The sample holds a few counts of this clone. The rearrangement uses TRBV4-1 and TRBJ2-7; tentative D call: TRBD1 (6 bases). The germline V gene has CDR1 MGHRA and CDR2 YSYEKL. The CDR3 has 14 amino acids. V was pared by 4 bases and J by 2 bases, with 12 bases between. CDR3 nucleotides: TGCGCCAGCAGCCCACGGACAGATCCCTACGAGCAGTACTTC. Protein product: CASSPRTDPYEQYF.

The V call is TRBV7-6, the J call TRBJ1-1; D not resolved. Germline V CDR1 and CDR2: SGHVS, FNYEAQ. The CDR3 has 13 amino acids. Trimming left V 0 bases short and J 8 bases short, with 10 bases between. CDR3 DNA: TGTGCCAGCAGCTTAGCGCGGTCGGCGGAAGCTTTCTTT. Its protein product is CASSLARSAEAFF.